This T cell receptor (beta chain) came from a study of blood T cell repertoires in COVID-19. As for the study in general: The study drew acute and convalescent COVID-19 samples from the United States, Italy and Spain. Nucleic acid was either cDNA or gDNA, and it came from T cells, B-cell-depleted T cells, or PBMCs.

This CDR3 spans 14 amino acids. CDR1 is LNHDA and CDR2 is SQIVND in the germline V gene (reference sequence). V lost 3 bases, J lost 1 base, and 9 bases lay in between. Clones were sequenced by immunoSEQ multiplex PCR, and TCRdb holds only the in-frame ones, with some missing. The table has 40,000 or so clones, around four fifths seen once. Material: peripheral blood. The origin of this receptor is a man between 45 and 60 years old with active COVID-19. The chain is built from TRBV19 and TRBJ2-5; the D is unclear. The CDR3: CASSISGLQETQYF. CDR3 DNA: TGTGCCAGTAGTATTTCAGGCCTCCAAGAGACCCAGTACTTC. The full variable domain, its missing parts supplied by reference TRBV19 and TRBJ2-5, is DGGITQSPKYLFRKEGQNVTLSCEQNLNHDAMYWYRQDPGQGLRLIYYSQIVNDFQKGDIAEGYSVSREKKESFPLTVTSAQKNPTAFYLCASSISGLQETQYFGPGTRLLVL.